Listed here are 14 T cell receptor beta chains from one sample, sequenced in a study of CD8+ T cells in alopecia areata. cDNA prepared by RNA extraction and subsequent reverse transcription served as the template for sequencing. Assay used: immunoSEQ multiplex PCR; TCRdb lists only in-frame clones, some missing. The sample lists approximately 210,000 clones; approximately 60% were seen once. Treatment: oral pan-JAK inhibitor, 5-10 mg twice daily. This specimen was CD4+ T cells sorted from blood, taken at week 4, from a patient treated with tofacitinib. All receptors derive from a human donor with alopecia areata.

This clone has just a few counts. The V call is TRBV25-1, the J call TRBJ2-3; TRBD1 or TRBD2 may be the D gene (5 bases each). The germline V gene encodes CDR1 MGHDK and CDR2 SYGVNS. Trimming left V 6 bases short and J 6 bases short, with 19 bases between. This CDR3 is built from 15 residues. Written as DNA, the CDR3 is TGTGCCAGCAGGGACACTAGTGGGCCGGCGGATACGCAGTATTTT. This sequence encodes CASRDTSGPADTQYF.

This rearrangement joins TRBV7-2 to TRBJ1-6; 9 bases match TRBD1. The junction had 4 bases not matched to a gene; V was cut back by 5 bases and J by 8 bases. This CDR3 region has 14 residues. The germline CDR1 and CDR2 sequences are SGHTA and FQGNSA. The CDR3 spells CASSPRTGDSPLHF. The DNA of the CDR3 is TGTGCCAGCAGCCCCCGGACAGGGGATTCACCCCTCCACTTT.

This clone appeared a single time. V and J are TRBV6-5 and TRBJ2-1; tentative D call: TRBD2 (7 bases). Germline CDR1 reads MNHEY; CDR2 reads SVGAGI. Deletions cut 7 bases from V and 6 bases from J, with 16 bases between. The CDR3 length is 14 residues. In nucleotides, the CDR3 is TGTGCCAGCACCCCGCGGGGGCGTCCCAATGAGCAGTTCTTC. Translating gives CASTPRGRPNEQFF.

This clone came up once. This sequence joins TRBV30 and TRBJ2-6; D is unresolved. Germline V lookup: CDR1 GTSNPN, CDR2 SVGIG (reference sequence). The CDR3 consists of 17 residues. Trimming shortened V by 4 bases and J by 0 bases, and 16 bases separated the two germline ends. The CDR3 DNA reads TGTGCCTGGACGCGGCAGCTCAAACACTCTGGGGCCAACGTCCTGACTTTC. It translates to CAWTRQLKHSGANVLTF.

CDR3 amino acids: CATHERQGLGYGYTF. CDR3 bases: TGTGCCACTCATGAGAGGCAGGGCCTTGGCTATGGCTACACCTTC. The chain recombines TRBV19 with TRBJ1-2, with D maybe TRBD1 (5 bases). CDR3 length equals 15 residues. V lost 10 bases and J 4 bases, leaving 22 bases between the germline ends. From germline, CDR1 is LNHDA and CDR2 SQIVND (reference sequence). The full variable domain, rest sourced from reference TRBV19 and TRBJ1-2, is DGGITQSPKYLFRKEGQNVTLSCEQNLNHDAMYWYRQDPGQGLRLIYYSQIVNDFQKGDIAEGYSVSREKKESFPLTVTSAQKNPTAFYLCATHERQGLGYGYTFGSGTRLTVV.

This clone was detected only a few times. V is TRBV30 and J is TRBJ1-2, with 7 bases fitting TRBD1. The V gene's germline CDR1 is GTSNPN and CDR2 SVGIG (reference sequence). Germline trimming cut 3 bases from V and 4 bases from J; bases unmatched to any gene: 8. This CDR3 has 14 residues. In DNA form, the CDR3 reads TGTGCCTGGAGACTTCCGGACAGGAGCTATGGCTACACCTTC. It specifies CAWRLPDRSYGYTF.

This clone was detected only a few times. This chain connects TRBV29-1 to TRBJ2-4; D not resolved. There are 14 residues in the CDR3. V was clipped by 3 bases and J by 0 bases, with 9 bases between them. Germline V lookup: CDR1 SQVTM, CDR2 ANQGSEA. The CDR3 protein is CSVESRLAKNIQYF. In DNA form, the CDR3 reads TGCAGCGTTGAGTCCCGATTAGCCAAAAACATTCAGTACTTC.

The CDR3: CASSFKGVNTIYF. CDR3 coding DNA: TGTGCCAGCAGCTTTAAAGGGGTCAACACCATATATTTT. The chain joins TRBV5-6 to TRBJ1-3; a possible D gene is TRBD1 (5 bases). V was trimmed by 2 bases and J by 7 bases, leaving 10 bases between them. There are 13 residues in the CDR3. The germline V gene has CDR1 SGHDT and CDR2 YYEEEE.

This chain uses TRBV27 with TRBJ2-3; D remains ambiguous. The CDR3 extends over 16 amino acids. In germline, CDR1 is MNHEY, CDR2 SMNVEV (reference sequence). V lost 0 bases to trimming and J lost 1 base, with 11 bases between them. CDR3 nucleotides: TGTGCCAGCAGTTTATCGTACTTCAGCCGCACAGATACGCAGTATTTT. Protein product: CASSLSYFSRTDTQYF.

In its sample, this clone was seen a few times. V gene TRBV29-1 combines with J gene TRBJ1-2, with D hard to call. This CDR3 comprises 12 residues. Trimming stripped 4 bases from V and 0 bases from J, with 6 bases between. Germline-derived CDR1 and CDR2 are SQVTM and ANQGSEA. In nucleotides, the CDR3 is TGCAGCGTTGCTTCTGCTAACTATGGCTACACCTTC. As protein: CSVASANYGYTF.

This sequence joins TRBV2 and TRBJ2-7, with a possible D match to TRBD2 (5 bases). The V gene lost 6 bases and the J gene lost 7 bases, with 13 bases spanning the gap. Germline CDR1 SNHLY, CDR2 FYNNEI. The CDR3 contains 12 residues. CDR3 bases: TGTGCCAGCAGGGCGGACCGCGGGGAGCAGTACTTC. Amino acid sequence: CASRADRGEQYF.

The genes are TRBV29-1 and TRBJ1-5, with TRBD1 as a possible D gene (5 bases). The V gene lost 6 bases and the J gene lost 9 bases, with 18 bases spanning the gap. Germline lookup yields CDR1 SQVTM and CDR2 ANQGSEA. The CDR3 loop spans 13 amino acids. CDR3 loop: CSVGDGYGMPQHF. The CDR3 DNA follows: TGCAGCGTCGGGGACGGATACGGGATGCCCCAGCATTTT. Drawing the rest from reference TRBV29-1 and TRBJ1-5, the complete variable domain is SAVISQKPSRDICQRGTSLTIQCQVDSQVTMMFWYRQQPGQSLTLIATANQGSEATYESGFVIDKFPISRPNLTFSTLTVSNMSPEDSSIYLCSVGDGYGMPQHFGDGTRLSIL.

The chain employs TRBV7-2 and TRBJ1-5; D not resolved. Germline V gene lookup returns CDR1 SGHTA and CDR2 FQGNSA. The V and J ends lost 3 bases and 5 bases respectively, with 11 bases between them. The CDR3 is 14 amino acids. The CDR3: CASSFLGRDQPQHF. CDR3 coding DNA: TGTGCCAGCAGCTTCTTGGGTCGCGATCAGCCCCAGCATTTT. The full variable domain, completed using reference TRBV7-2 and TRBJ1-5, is GAGVSQSPSNKVTEKGKDVELRCDPISGHTALYWYRQSLGQGLEFLIYFQGNSAPDKSGLPSDRFSAERTGGSVSTLTIQRTQQEDSAVYLCASSFLGRDQPQHFGDGTRLSIL.

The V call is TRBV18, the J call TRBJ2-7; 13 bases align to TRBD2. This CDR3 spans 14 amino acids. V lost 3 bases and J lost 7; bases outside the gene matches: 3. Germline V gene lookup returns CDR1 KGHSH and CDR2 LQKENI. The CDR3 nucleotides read TGTGCCAGCTCACCCGGACTAGCGGGGGTTGAGCAGTACTTC. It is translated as CASSPGLAGVEQYF. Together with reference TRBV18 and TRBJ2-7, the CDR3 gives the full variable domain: NAGVMQNPRHLVRRRGQEARLRCSPMKGHSHVYWYRQLPEEGLKFMVYLQKENIIDESGMPKERFSAEFPKEGPSILRIQQVVRGDSAAYFCASSPGLAGVEQYFGPGTRLTVT.